The 22 T cell receptor beta chains below all came from one sample that was sequenced in a study of T cell responses to AZD1222 COVID-19 vaccine. Profiling relied on immunoSEQ multiplex PCR, and the TCRdb table lists in-frame clones only, not all of them. The repertoire holds around 99,000 clones, with approximately 90% as singletons. The starting material was peripheral blood, obtained 28 days after the second AZD1222 dose. These receptors were taken from an adult who received the AZD1222 COVID-19 vaccine.

V gene TRBV7-6 combines with J gene TRBJ2-1, with TRBD2 matching 9 bases. The CDR3 is 16 amino acids. Germline assignment: CDR1 SGHVS and CDR2 FNYEAQ. The ends lost 1 base at V and 9 bases at J; junction bases unmatched: 10. CDR3 bases: TGTGCCAGCAGCTTAGATGTAGCGGGGGCCTTGGCTGAGCAGTTCTTC. It is translated as CASSLDVAGALAEQFF.

This clone was recorded only once. The chain employs TRBV6-4 and TRBJ1-2; TRBD1 is a possible D gene (6 bases). V was pared by 4 bases and J by 4 bases, with 10 bases between. CDR3 length: 13 amino acids. CDR1 is MRHNA, CDR2 SNTAGT, per germline. The CDR3 here is CASSAGGGYGYTF. DNA of the CDR3: TGTGCCAGCAGTGCCGGAGGGGGCTATGGCTACACCTTC.

This clone came up once. J is TRBJ2-1 and V is TRBV4-3, with 9 bases fitting TRBD2. This CDR3 is built from 13 residues. The V and J ends lost 1 base and 10 bases, in that order; junction bases with no gene match: 2. Germline CDR1 reads LGHNA; CDR2 reads YSLEER. The CDR3 loop reads CASSQGLAGEQFF. CDR3 bases: TGCGCCAGCAGCCAAGGGCTAGCGGGGGAGCAGTTCTTC.

The chain carries TRBV6-5 and TRBJ2-7; 10 nucleotides align to TRBD1. The CDR3 consists of 15 residues. The germline CDR1 and CDR2 sequences are MNHEY and SVGAGI. V shed 6 bases and J 2 bases; nucleotides not matched to a gene: 7. CDR3 in amino acids: CASSFTGTGAYEQYF. Here the CDR3 DNA reads TGTGCCAGCAGCTTTACCGGGACAGGGGCCTACGAGCAGTACTTC.

This clone was observed once. The V call is TRBV27, the J call TRBJ1-1; TRBD1 matches 8 bases. Germline trimming cut 7 bases from V and 9 bases from J; bases unmatched to any gene: 19. The CDR3 covers 16 residues. Germline V gives CDR1 MNHEY, CDR2 SMNVEV (reference sequence). The CDR3 DNA sequence: TGTGCCAGCACCCCTCGTGCAGGGGGCCAGAGAAGAAAAGCTTTCTTT. Residues: CASTPRAGGQRRKAFF.

The chain couples TRBV19 to TRBJ2-2; D is perhaps TRBD2 (6 bases). The V end was cut by 4 bases, the J end by 1 base, with 16 bases between. The CDR3 totals 17 residues. Germline lookup yields CDR1 LNHDA and CDR2 SQIVND (reference sequence). The CDR3 protein is CASSRFLGGWNTGELFF. DNA of the CDR3: TGTGCCAGTAGTAGATTTCTTGGGGGGTGGAACACCGGGGAGCTGTTTTTT.

The chain combines TRBV28 with TRBJ1-1; no reliable D call. Germline values: CDR1 MDHEN, CDR2 SYDVKM. V was clipped by 10 bases and J by 4 bases, with 25 bases between them. CDR3 length: 16 amino acids. CDR3 DNA sequence: TGTGCCACCAACAGCCTCCCTGGCGCATTAGCCACTGAAGCTTTCTTT. As protein: CATNSLPGALATEAFF. The variable domain in full, with the rest retrieved from reference TRBV28 and TRBJ1-1, is DVKVTQSSRYLVKRTGEKVFLECVQDMDHENMFWYRQDPGLGLRLIYFSYDVKMKEKGDIPEGYSVSREKKERFSLILESASTNQTSMYLCATNSLPGALATEAFFGQGTRLTVV.

The chain couples TRBV7-2 to TRBJ1-6; D gene unclear. The germline V gene has CDR1 SGHTA and CDR2 FQGNSA. V was shortened by 6 bases and J by 9 bases, with 9 bases between the two germline ends. This CDR3 spans 12 amino acids. In nucleotides, the CDR3 is TGTGCCAGCAGGCTAAGCGGTTCACCCCTCCACTTT. Encoded protein: CASRLSGSPLHF.

This clone appeared once. The genes are TRBV15 and TRBJ2-7; TRBD2 matches 9 bases. V lost 1 base to trimming and J lost 1 base; unmatched junction nucleotides: 5. Germline lookup yields CDR1 LNHNV and CDR2 YYDKDF (reference sequence). The CDR3 is made up of 16 amino acids. This chain's CDR3 is CATSRAPAGGSYEQYF. The CDR3 nucleotides read TGTGCCACCAGCAGAGCCCCAGCGGGAGGATCCTACGAGCAGTACTTC. The variable domain in full, completed from reference TRBV15 and TRBJ2-7, reads DAMVIQNPRYQVTQFGKPVTLSCSQTLNHNVMYWYQQKSSQAPKLLFHYYDKDFNNEADTPDNFQSRRPNTSFCFLDIRSPGLGDTAMYLCATSRAPAGGSYEQYFGPGTRLTVT.

The CDR3 here is CASSPGLAGTSGETQYF. CDR3 sequence (DNA): TGTGCCAGCAGCCCGGGACTAGCGGGTACGTCCGGGGAGACCCAGTACTTC. The chain links TRBV7-9 to TRBJ2-5, with TRBD2 identical over 12 bases. The CDR3 loop spans 17 amino acids. V gave up 5 bases and J gave up 5 bases; unmatched junction bases: 12. Germline V gene lookup returns CDR1 SEHNR and CDR2 FQNEAQ (reference sequence). Complete variable domain (other parts from reference TRBV7-9 and TRBJ2-5): DTGVSQNPRHKITKRGQNVTFRCDPISEHNRLYWYRQTLGQGPEFLTYFQNEAQLEKSRLLSDRFSAERPKGSFSTLEIQRTEQGDSAMYLCASSPGLAGTSGETQYFGPGTRLLVL.

The chain is built from TRBV5-4 and TRBJ2-5, with D hard to call. Per germline, CDR1 SGHNT and CDR2 YYREEE (reference sequence). The CDR3 contains 13 residues. Trimming removed 2 bases at V and 1 base at J, with 6 bases between. The CDR3 coding sequence is TGTGCCAGCAGCTTAAAGGTCCAAGAGACCCAGTACTTC. Translating it yields CASSLKVQETQYF.

The rearrangement links TRBV9 to TRBJ1-1; D uncertain. The V gene's germline CDR1 is SGDLS and CDR2 YYNGEE. The V and J ends lost 0 bases and 7 bases respectively, with 7 bases between them. CDR3 size: 12 residues. CDR3 in DNA: TGTGCCAGCAGCGTAGATCAGAGTGAAGCTTTCTTT. Amino acids: CASSVDQSEAFF.

The chain uses TRBV7-9 and TRBJ2-3; tentatively, D is TRBD2 (5 bases). Per germline, CDR1 SEHNR and CDR2 FQNEAQ (reference sequence). V lost 2 bases to trimming and J lost 10 bases, with 13 bases between them. The CDR3 has 13 amino acids. The CDR3 reads CASSLNAGEAQYF. CDR3 coding DNA: TGTGCCAGCAGCTTAAACGCCGGGGAAGCGCAGTATTTT. The whole variable domain, filled in from reference TRBV7-9 and TRBJ2-3, reads DTGVSQNPRHKITKRGQNVTFRCDPISEHNRLYWYRQTLGQGPEFLTYFQNEAQLEKSRLLSDRFSAERPKGSFSTLEIQRTEQGDSAMYLCASSLNAGEAQYFGPGTRLTVL.

This sequence joins TRBV4-3 and TRBJ2-3; D might be TRBD2 (5 bases). Germline lookup yields CDR1 LGHNA and CDR2 YSLEER. The CDR3 consists of 13 residues. V lost 4 bases, J lost 6 bases, and 11 bases lay in between. CDR3 region: CASSPRPGDTQYF. The CDR3 DNA reads as TGCGCCAGCAGCCCTAGACCGGGGGATACGCAGTATTTT.

This chain links TRBV19 with TRBJ1-2; 9 positions agree with TRBD1. J was trimmed by 2 bases and V by 6 bases; bases with no gene match: 7. Germline V CDR1 and CDR2: LNHDA, SQIVND (reference sequence). There are 15 residues in the CDR3. The CDR3 region is CASRPTGGSNYGYTF. Here the CDR3 DNA reads TGTGCCAGTAGACCCACAGGGGGCTCCAACTATGGCTACACCTTC.

J is TRBJ2-2 and V is TRBV6-4, with TRBD2 matching 7 bases. The CDR3 length is 14 residues. The J segment lost 3 bases and the V segment lost 9 bases, leaving 7 bases of the junction unmatched. Looked up from germline, CDR1 is MRHNA and CDR2 is SNTAGT. As DNA, the CDR3 is TGTGCCAGTCGACTAGCTCCTGACACCGGGGAGCTGTTTTTT. Translated: CASRLAPDTGELFF.

J is TRBJ2-5 and V is TRBV11-2, with TRBD2 matching 8 bases. This CDR3 is built from 15 residues. The V and J ends lost 5 bases and 8 bases, in that order; junction bases with no gene match: 13. The germline gives CDR1 SGHAT, CDR2 FQNNGV. The CDR3 reads CASSANLGLEATQYF. The CDR3 DNA reads as TGTGCCAGCAGCGCAAACCTGGGACTAGAAGCCACCCAGTACTTC.

The chain links TRBV28 to TRBJ1-1; the D gene is possibly TRBD1 (5 bases). Trimming left V 5 bases short and J 6 bases short, with 19 bases between. Germline V lookup: CDR1 MDHEN, CDR2 SYDVKM. The CDR3 covers 15 residues. The CDR3 is CASSLVGGGLAEAFF. The CDR3 nucleotides are TGTGCCAGCAGTCTGGTGGGGGGAGGTCTCGCTGAAGCTTTCTTT.

This clone came up a few times. The gene calls are TRBV7-2 and TRBJ1-1, with D uncertain. Germline V gives CDR1 SGHTA, CDR2 FQGNSA. V dropped 0 bases and J dropped 6 bases, with 8 bases sitting between them. The CDR3 is 13 amino acids. The CDR3 nucleotides read TGTGCCAGCAGCTTAGCTGAGAAAGCTGAAGCTTTCTTT. Translating gives CASSLAEKAEAFF.

The chain recombines TRBV20-1 with TRBJ2-1, with D hard to call. The V and J ends lost 6 bases and 7 bases respectively, with 10 bases between them. CDR3 length: 11 amino acids. Germline V gene data show CDR1 as DFQATT and CDR2 as SNEGSKA (reference sequence). This chain's CDR3 is CSAHGRNEQFF. The CDR3 DNA is TGCAGTGCCCACGGGCGTAATGAGCAGTTCTTC.

CDR3 loop: CASSHWQSETQYF. DNA for the CDR3: TGTGCCAGCAGCCACTGGCAGTCGGAGACCCAGTACTTC. The chain employs TRBV3-1 (or the pseudogene TRBV3-2) and TRBJ2-5; the D is unclear. V was clipped by 3 bases and J by 5 bases, with 10 bases between them. From germline, CDR1 is LGHDT and CDR2 YNNKEL (reference sequence). The length of the CDR3 is 13 residues.

The chain recombines TRBV20-1 with TRBJ2-5; the D is unclear. CDR3 size: 12 residues. Germline values: CDR1 DFQATT, CDR2 SNEGSKA (reference sequence). The germline V and J ends were trimmed by 3 bases and 4 bases, with 9 bases remaining between them. Here the CDR3 reads CSASGETETQYF. Here the CDR3 DNA reads TGCAGTGCTAGTGGGGAAACAGAGACCCAGTACTTC.